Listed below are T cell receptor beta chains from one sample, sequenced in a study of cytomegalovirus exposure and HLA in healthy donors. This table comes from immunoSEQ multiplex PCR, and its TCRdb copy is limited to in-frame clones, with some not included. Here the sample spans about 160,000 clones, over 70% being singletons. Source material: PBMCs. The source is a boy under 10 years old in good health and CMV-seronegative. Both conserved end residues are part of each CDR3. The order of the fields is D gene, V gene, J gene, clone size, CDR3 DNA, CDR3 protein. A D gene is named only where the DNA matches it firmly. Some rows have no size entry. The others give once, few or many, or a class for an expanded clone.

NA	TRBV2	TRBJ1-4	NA	TGTGCCAGCACTGGCCGACAGGTGACTAATGAAAAACTGTTTTTT	CASTGRQVTNEKLFF
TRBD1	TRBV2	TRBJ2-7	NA	TGTGCCAGCAGGGCGGTGGGGGACAGGGACTCCTACGAGCAGTACTTC	CASRAVGDRDSYEQYF
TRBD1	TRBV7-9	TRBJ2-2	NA	TGTGCCAGCAGCAAAACCGGGACAGGGCTCCCCAGGACCGGGGAGCTGTTTTTT	CASSKTGTGLPRTGELFF
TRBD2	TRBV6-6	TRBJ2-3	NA	TGTGCCAGCAGTCACTCTGGACTAGGCCCCCTGTGG	CASSHSGLGPLW
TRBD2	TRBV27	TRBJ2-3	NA	TGTGCCAGCAGTTTGACGACTAGCGGAAGCACAGATACGCAGTATTTT	CASSLTTSGSTDTQYF
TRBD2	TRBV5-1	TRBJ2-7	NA	TGCGCCAGCAGCTTGGGTGGCGGGGAAGCGGGAGAGCAGTACTTC	CASSLGGGEAGEQYF
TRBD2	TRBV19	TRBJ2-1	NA	TGTGCCAGTACTGGGGGCGGGGGGGCGAGGAATGAGCAGTTCTTC	CASTGGGGARNEQFF
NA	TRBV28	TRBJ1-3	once	TGTGCCAGCAGCCTTAGTGTAGCTGGAAACACCATATATTTT	CASSLSVAGNTIYF
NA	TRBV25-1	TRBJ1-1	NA	TGTGCCAGCAGTGGCACCGGTGTTAGGAACACTGAAGCTTTCTTT	CASSGTGVRNTEAFF
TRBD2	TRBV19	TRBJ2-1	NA	TGTGCCAGTAGCCAGCGGGATTACAATGAGCAGTTCTTC	CASSQRDYNEQFF
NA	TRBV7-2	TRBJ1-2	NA	TGTGCCAGCAGCTTAGAGGGGGGGGTCGGGTATGGCTACACCTTC	CASSLEGGVGYGYTF
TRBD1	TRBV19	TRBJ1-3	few	TGTGCCAGAACCCTGGACAGGGTTGGAAACACCATATATTTT	CARTLDRVGNTIYF
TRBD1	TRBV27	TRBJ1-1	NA	TGTGCCAGCAGGGGGACGGCCAGGGGGGAAGCTTTCTTT	CASRGTARGEAFF
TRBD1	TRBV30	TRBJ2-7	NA	TGTGCCTGGAGTGATTCCGGGACAGTCTACGAGCAGTACTTC	CAWSDSGTVYEQYF
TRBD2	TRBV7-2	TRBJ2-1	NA	TGTGCCAGCAGCTGGCGACTAGCGGGAGCATACAATGAGCAGTTCTTC	CASSWRLAGAYNEQFF
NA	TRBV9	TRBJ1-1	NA	TGTGCCAGCAGCGCCTTACTCAACACTGAAGCTTTCTTT	CASSALLNTEAFF
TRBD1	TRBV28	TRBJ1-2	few	TGTGCCACCGAATTCGGGACAGGGGATTTAAATGGCTACACCTTC	CATEFGTGDLNGYTF
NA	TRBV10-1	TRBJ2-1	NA	TGCGCCAGCAGTGAGGGAACGGGGGCCTACAATGAGCAGTTCTTC	CASSEGTGAYNEQFF
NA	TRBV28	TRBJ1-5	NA	TGTGCCAGCAGTTTAAGAGGGGGTCCCTATAGCAATCAGCCCCAGCATTTT	CASSLRGGPYSNQPQHF
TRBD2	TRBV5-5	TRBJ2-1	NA	TGTGCCAGCAGCCCTTCATACTTGCGGGGGAGGTGGAATGAGCAGTTCTTC	CASSPSYLRGRWNEQFF
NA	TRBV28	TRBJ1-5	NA	TGTGCCAGCAGTTTTGAGGCAACCAATCAGCCCCAGCATTTT	CASSFEATNQPQHF
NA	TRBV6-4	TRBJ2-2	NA	TGTGCCAGCAGCGCATTACAGGGATTCACCGGGGAGCTGTTTTTT	CASSALQGFTGELFF
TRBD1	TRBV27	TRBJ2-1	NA	TGTGCCAGCACCCTGGGACAGGGGGACCCCTACAATGAGCAGTTCTTC	CASTLGQGDPYNEQFF
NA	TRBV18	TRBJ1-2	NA	TGTGCCAGCTCACCACGGGGTCGACTAGGGGACCCTGGCTACACCTTC	CASSPRGRLGDPGYTF
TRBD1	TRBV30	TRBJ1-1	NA	TGTGCCTGGAGTGCGACAGGGGATCCTGAAGCTTTCTTT	CAWSATGDPEAFF
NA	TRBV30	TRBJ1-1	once	TGTGCCTGGAGCACAGGGCTGGGGAACACTGAAGCTTTCTTT	CAWSTGLGNTEAFF
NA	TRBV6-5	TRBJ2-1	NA	TGTGCCAGCAGTCCGGACCTGACAGGCAATGAGCAGTTCTTC	CASSPDLTGNEQFF
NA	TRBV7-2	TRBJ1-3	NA	TGTGCCAGCAGCTTAGCGCTTTTCGGTGGAAACACCATATATTTT	CASSLALFGGNTIYF
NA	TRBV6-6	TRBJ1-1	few	TGTGCCAGCAGTTACGGGGCTTCTGGGGCTTTCTTT	CASSYGASGAFF
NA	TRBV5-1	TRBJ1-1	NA	TGCGCCAGCAGCTTGCCGGGACTCCGAGGCACTGAAGCTTTCTTT	CASSLPGLRGTEAFF
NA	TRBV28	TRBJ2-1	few	TGTGCCAGCAGTTTCCCGGGGGTCTCCTACAATGAGCAGTTCTTC	CASSFPGVSYNEQFF
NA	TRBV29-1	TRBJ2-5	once	TGCAGCGTTGACGGCACAGGGTTTCAAGAGACCCAGTACTTC	CSVDGTGFQETQYF
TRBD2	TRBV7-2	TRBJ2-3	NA	TGTGCCAGCAGCCATCTAGCGGGAGTCAAGGGCACAGATACGCAGTATTTT	CASSHLAGVKGTDTQYF
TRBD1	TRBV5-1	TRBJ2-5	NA	TGCGCCAGCACCCTGACAGGGATCAAAGAGACCCAGTACTTC	CASTLTGIKETQYF
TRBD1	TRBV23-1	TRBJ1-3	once	TGCGCCAGCAGTCAATCGGGAGAGGGGGCGTTTTCTGGAAACACCATATATTTT	CASSQSGEGAFSGNTIYF
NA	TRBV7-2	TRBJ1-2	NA	TGTGCCAGCAGCTCCGTAAGGACAGCTGATGGCTACACCTTC	CASSSVRTADGYTF
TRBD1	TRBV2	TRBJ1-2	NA	TGTGCCAGCAGTCCAAGGGACAGAGGGAACTATGGCTACACCTTC	CASSPRDRGNYGYTF
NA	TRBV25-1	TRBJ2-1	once	TGTGCCAGCAGTGCATTAAAGTATTCTAGGCTAGGCCTTCGGGAGCAGTTCTTC	CASSALKYSRLGLREQFF
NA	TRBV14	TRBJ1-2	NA	TGTGCCAGCAGCCAAGATCGGGAGTACTATGGCTACACCTTC	CASSQDREYYGYTF
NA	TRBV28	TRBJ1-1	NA	TGTGCCAGCCGAGTCTCAGGGTCAGGGAACACTGAAGCTTTCTTT	CASRVSGSGNTEAFF
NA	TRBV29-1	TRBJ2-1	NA	TGCAGTGCGGTCGCCGTCCTCTACAATGAGCAGTTCTTC	CSAVAVLYNEQFF